This TCR beta chain was observed in a study of CD8 T cells in ankylosing spondylitis. The V gene end was trimmed by 7 bases and the J gene end by 0 bases; junction bases not matched to a gene: 12. Germline CDR1 and CDR2: SGHRS and YFSETQ. The CDR3 is 17 amino acids. This clonotype was recorded many times. TCRdb processed the 5' RACE reads anew with MiXCR; each CDR3 protein has one entry. The sample carries roughly 160,000 distinct CDR3 sequences, about 9.9% recorded once. Material: blood, either unsorted or a sorted T cell fraction (not recorded which). V and J are TRBV5-1 and TRBJ1-5; 8 bases are shared with TRBD1. The TCR was taken from a male donor with ankylosing spondylitis or in good health (not recorded which). CDR3 DNA sequence: TGCGCCAGCGACTTGACAGGGGCGACTGATAGCAATCAGCCCCAGCATTTT. Amino acid sequence: CASDLTGATDSNQPQHF.